The 31 T cell receptor beta chains listed next were all sequenced from one sample in a study of blood T cell repertoires in COVID-19. Profiled with immunoSEQ multiplex PCR; TCRdb holds only in-frame clones, not every one. The table shows roughly 120,000 clones, with approximately 90% occurring only once. Specimen: peripheral blood. All receptors derive from a woman aged 45-65 years with acute or convalescent COVID-19.

This chain links TRBV30 with TRBJ2-3; perhaps TRBD1 as D (5 bases). Trimming removed 5 bases at V and 0 bases at J, with 12 bases between. Per germline, CDR1 GTSNPN and CDR2 SVGIG (reference sequence). CDR3 length: 14 residues. CDR3 protein: CAWSRRASTDTQYF. The CDR3 DNA is TGTGCCTGGTCCCGCAGGGCTAGCACAGATACGCAGTATTTT.

Remarks on this clone: Other DNA sequences from this sample encode an identical CDR3 as well. The J gene is TRBJ2-7, the V gene TRBV12-3 or TRBV12-4; D gene ambiguous. Trimming stripped 5 bases from V and 3 bases from J, with 5 bases between. CDR3 size: 11 residues. CDR3 nucleotides: TGTGCCAGCAGTCCAGGCTACGAGCAGTACTTC. Its translation: CASSPGYEQYF.

The chain employs TRBV13 and TRBJ2-3, with 8 bases identical to TRBD2. This CDR3 is built from 15 residues. J was trimmed by 0 bases and V by 1 base; bases with no gene match: 0. CDR1 and CDR2 from the germline V gene are PRHDT and FYEKMQ (reference sequence). Here the CDR3 DNA reads TGTGCCAGCAGCTTAGTAGCGGGGAGCACAGATACGCAGTATTTT. This codes for CASSLVAGSTDTQYF. Full variable domain (outside the CDR3, taken from reference TRBV13 and TRBJ2-3): AAGVIQSPRHLIKEKRETATLKCYPIPRHDTVYWYQQGPGQDPQFLISFYEKMQSDKGSIPDRFSAQQFSDYHSELNMSSLELGDSALYFCASSLVAGSTDTQYFGPGTRLTVL.

The rearrangement links TRBV9 to TRBJ2-5; 7 bases agree with TRBD1. The J segment lost 2 bases and the V segment lost 0 bases, leaving 4 bases of the junction unmatched. This CDR3 is built from 15 residues. CDR1 SGDLS and CDR2 YYNGEE come from the germline V gene. DNA for the CDR3: TGTGCCAGCAGCGTAGAAACAGGGGAACAAGAGACCCAGTACTTC. Protein sequence: CASSVETGEQETQYF. The complete variable domain, with remaining parts taken from reference TRBV9 and TRBJ2-5, reads DSGVTQTPKHLITATGQRVTLRCSPRSGDLSVYWYQQSLDQGLQFLIQYYNGEERAKGNILERFSAQQFPDLHSELNLSSLELGDSALYFCASSVETGEQETQYFGPGTRLLVL.

J is TRBJ1-2 and V is TRBV14; possible D gene TRBD1, 6 bases. There are 13 residues in the CDR3. Germline loops: CDR1 SGHDN, CDR2 FVKESK. V was trimmed by 4 bases and J by 7 bases, leaving 13 bases between them. The CDR3 spells CASSPDRTSGYTF. The CDR3 DNA sequence: TGTGCCAGCAGCCCCGACAGGACGTCTGGCTACACCTTC.

In DNA, the CDR3 is TGTGCCAGCACCCAGAACGGGGGTTACGAGCAGTACTTC. Translated: CASTQNGGYEQYF. The chain couples TRBV27 to TRBJ2-7; weak D call: TRBD2 (6 bases). This CDR3 contains 13 residues. Germline V gene data show CDR1 as MNHEY and CDR2 as SMNVEV (reference sequence). Trimming shortened V by 7 bases and J by 4 bases, and 14 bases separated the two germline ends.

The chain has TRBV29-1 and TRBJ1-1, with 10 nucleotides matching TRBD1. Germline assignment: CDR1 SQVTM and CDR2 ANQGSEA. V shed 7 bases, J shed 10 bases, and the junction held 9 bases outside the gene matches. The CDR3 runs to 12 residues. Here the CDR3 DNA reads TGCAGCGCCTCGACAGGGGGCGGGGGAGCTTTCTTT. This codes for CSASTGGGGAFF.

This clone appeared a few times. The gene calls are TRBV6-7 and TRBJ1-5; TRBD1 is a possible D gene (5 bases). TRBV6-7 is flagged as an ORF with uncertain function. The CDR3 extends over 15 amino acids. V dropped 8 bases and J dropped 4 bases, with 18 bases sitting between them. The CDR3 is CASYQTGEWNQPQHF. The CDR3, as DNA: TGTGCCAGCTATCAAACAGGTGAATGGAATCAGCCCCAGCATTTT.

V and J are TRBV3-1 (or the pseudogene TRBV3-2) and TRBJ1-1; D gene ambiguous. Trimming took 2 bases from V and 4 from J, leaving 8 bases between them. CDR1 and CDR2 (germline): LGHDT, YNNKEL (reference sequence). This CDR3 region has 13 residues. The chain's CDR3 is CASSQFSGTEAFF. DNA for the CDR3: TGTGCCAGCAGCCAATTTAGCGGCACTGAAGCTTTCTTT.

The J gene is TRBJ2-7, the V gene TRBV11-2; D is possibly TRBD2 (6 bases). The V gene lost 1 base and the J gene lost 6 bases, with 10 bases spanning the gap. Germline values: CDR1 SGHAT, CDR2 FQNNGV. There are 13 residues in the CDR3. The CDR3 protein is CASSLGTGGEQYF. The DNA of the CDR3 is TGTGCCAGCAGCTTAGGGACCGGGGGCGAGCAGTACTTC.

This clone was seen only once. This chain uses TRBV30 with TRBJ1-5; the match to TRBD1 covers 7 bases. V lost 2 bases and J lost 5; bases outside the gene matches: 6. This CDR3 has 14 amino acids. Germline V gives CDR1 GTSNPN, CDR2 SVGIG (reference sequence). The CDR3 sequence is CAWSSGGRDQPQHF. In nucleotides, the CDR3 is TGTGCCTGGAGTTCAGGGGGGAGAGATCAGCCCCAGCATTTT.

The V call is TRBV19, the J call TRBJ2-7; 7 bases are a match to TRBD1. Germline-derived CDR1 and CDR2 are LNHDA and SQIVND (reference sequence). V dropped 5 bases and J dropped 2; count of bases not matched to a gene: 6. CDR3 length: 14 residues. CDR3 coding DNA: TGTGCCAGTAGTGTGAACAGGGGAACCTACGAGCAGTACTTC. Its translation is CASSVNRGTYEQYF.

The gene calls are TRBV19 and TRBJ1-1; D unclear. This CDR3 has 13 residues. The V gene's germline CDR1 is LNHDA and CDR2 SQIVND (reference sequence). Trimming took 6 bases from V and 3 from J, leaving 11 bases between them. CDR3 residues: CASRTDWDTEAFF. DNA of the CDR3: TGTGCCAGTAGAACGGACTGGGACACTGAAGCTTTCTTT.

CDR3 bases: TGTGCCAGCTCACCAGGCAACACAGATACGCAGTATTTT. It encodes CASSPGNTDTQYF. The chain joins TRBV18 to TRBJ2-3; no reliable D call. Trimming cost V 2 bases and J 2 bases, with 5 bases left between them. CDR3 size: 13 residues. CDR1 KGHSH and CDR2 LQKENI come from the germline V gene.

The rearrangement joins TRBV7-8 to TRBJ2-7; possible D gene TRBD2, 6 bases. The CDR3 runs to 17 residues. Trimming pared 2 bases from V and 3 bases from J, leaving 20 bases between. In germline, CDR1 is SGHVS, CDR2 FQNEAQ. The CDR3 bases are TGTGCCAGCAGCTTATTTTCCTGGGGGGATCCGAACTACGAGCAGTACTTC. Its translation is CASSLFSWGDPNYEQYF.

The chain uses TRBV28 and TRBJ1-1; no clear D gene. Trimming took 7 bases from V and 1 from J, leaving 10 bases between them. CDR1 is MDHEN and CDR2 is SYDVKM in the germline V gene. This CDR3 region has 13 residues. DNA of the CDR3: TGTGCCAGCATCACTAGACAGAACACTGAAGCTTTCTTT. It is translated as CASITRQNTEAFF.

This sequence joins TRBV6-5 and TRBJ1-1; TRBD1 aligns across 7 bases. Trimming at V came to 5 bases and at J to 7 bases, leaving 10 bases not matched to a gene. The germline CDR1 and CDR2 sequences are MNHEY and SVGAGI. The CDR3 totals 14 residues. DNA of the CDR3: TGTGCCAGCAGTATACAGGGGAGTTCCTTTGAAGCTTTCTTT. Translating it yields CASSIQGSSFEAFF.

This clone appeared a few times. The V and J genes are TRBV2 and TRBJ1-1, with 8 bases aligning to TRBD1. The V gene's germline CDR1 is SNHLY and CDR2 FYNNEI. V shed 7 bases, J shed 11 bases, and the junction held 18 bases outside the gene matches. This CDR3 has 15 amino acids. For the CDR3, the DNA is TGTGCCAGCATCGAGGCCGGGACAGGATTACTTGGGGCTTTCTTT. Protein product: CASIEAGTGLLGAFF.

The chain recombines TRBV28 with TRBJ2-2, with D uncertain. Trimming removed 5 bases at V and 0 bases at J, with 7 bases between. CDR1 is MDHEN and CDR2 is SYDVKM in the germline V gene. CDR3 length equals 14 residues. CDR3 region: CASSPQTNTGELFF. In DNA form, the CDR3 reads TGTGCCAGCAGTCCACAGACGAACACCGGGGAGCTGTTTTTT. Full variable domain (outside the CDR3, taken from reference TRBV28 and TRBJ2-2): DVKVTQSSRYLVKRTGEKVFLECVQDMDHENMFWYRQDPGLGLRLIYFSYDVKMKEKGDIPEGYSVSREKKERFSLILESASTNQTSMYLCASSPQTNTGELFFGEGSRLTVL.

The chain is built from TRBV27 and TRBJ2-1, with 13 positions matching TRBD2. CDR1 is MNHEY, CDR2 SMNVEV, per germline (reference sequence). Unmatched junction bases numbered 5, after V lost 3 bases and J lost 0 bases. This CDR3 spans 18 amino acids. The CDR3 region is CASSFTWTSGSSYNEQFF. The CDR3 DNA follows: TGTGCCAGCAGTTTTACCTGGACTAGCGGGAGCTCCTACAATGAGCAGTTCTTC.

This sequence joins TRBV7-2 and TRBJ1-1, with D maybe TRBD1 (6 bases). Trimming stripped 5 bases from V and 1 base from J, with 8 bases between. Germline values: CDR1 SGHTA, CDR2 FQGNSA. The CDR3 is 13 amino acids. The CDR3 protein is CASSLTGNTEAFF. The DNA for the CDR3 is TGTGCCAGCAGCCTGACAGGGAACACTGAAGCTTTCTTT. Variable domain in full (rest from reference TRBV7-2 and TRBJ1-1): GAGVSQSPSNKVTEKGKDVELRCDPISGHTALYWYRQSLGQGLEFLIYFQGNSAPDKSGLPSDRFSAERTGGSVSTLTIQRTQQEDSAVYLCASSLTGNTEAFFGQGTRLTVV.

This clone was detected only a few times. The rearrangement links TRBV27 to TRBJ1-6, with a possible D match to TRBD1 (6 bases). V lost 3 bases to trimming and J lost 14 bases, with 11 bases between them. CDR3 size: 12 residues. Germline V gene sequence: CDR1 MNHEY, CDR2 SMNVEV (reference sequence). The CDR3 spells CASSFQQGALHF. The CDR3 bases are TGTGCCAGCAGTTTTCAACAGGGAGCCCTCCACTTT.

This chain connects TRBV7-9 to TRBJ1-1; the D gene is possibly TRBD1 (5 bases). This CDR3 contains 13 residues. Germline V gives CDR1 SEHNR, CDR2 FQNEAQ (reference sequence). Trimming took 5 bases from V and 4 from J, leaving 11 bases between them. Here the CDR3 reads CASSPTGFTEAFF. Here the CDR3 DNA reads TGTGCCAGCAGCCCCACAGGATTCACTGAAGCTTTCTTT.

This clone was detected once. CDR3 nucleotide sequence: TGTGCCAGCAGTCGACAGTTTACAGGATACGAGCAGTACTTC. Translated: CASSRQFTGYEQYF. The chain recombines TRBV2 with TRBJ2-7; possible D gene TRBD1, 5 bases. CDR1 is SNHLY, CDR2 FYNNEI, per germline. Trimming took 5 bases from V and 4 from J, leaving 15 bases between them. The CDR3 loop spans 14 amino acids.

The chain has TRBV18 and TRBJ2-1, with D possibly TRBD2 on 6 matching bases. Looked up from germline, CDR1 is KGHSH and CDR2 is LQKENI. This CDR3 spans 17 amino acids. The V end lost 0 bases, the J end lost 4 bases, and 16 bases lay between the germline ends. CDR3 sequence reads: CASSPPRTGVAYNEQFF. In nucleotides, the CDR3 is TGTGCCAGCTCACCACCACGCACGGGGGTTGCGTACAATGAGCAGTTCTTC.

V gene TRBV30 combines with J gene TRBJ1-5, with a weak D call TRBD1 (5 bases). The germline V and J ends were trimmed by 2 bases and 7 bases, with 12 bases remaining between them. The germline gives CDR1 GTSNPN, CDR2 SVGIG (reference sequence). The CDR3 length is 13 residues. This CDR3 reads CAWSRGDRQPQHF. CDR3 in DNA: TGTGCCTGGAGTCGGGGGGATCGGCAGCCCCAGCATTTT.

The rearrangement links TRBV6-6 to TRBJ2-1; 10 bases are a match to TRBD2. Germline loops: CDR1 MNHNY, CDR2 SVGAGI (reference sequence). With 8 bases clipped from V and 8 bases from J, the junction kept 3 bases outside the gene matches. This CDR3 is built from 12 residues. CDR3 region: CASGTSAHEQFF. In DNA form, the CDR3 reads TGTGCCAGCGGGACTAGCGCCCATGAGCAGTTCTTC.

This clone was recorded only once. The rearrangement joins TRBV30 to TRBJ1-5, with 7 positions matching TRBD1. The V gene end was trimmed by 2 bases and the J gene end by 5 bases; junction bases not matched to a gene: 9. The CDR3 spans 15 residues. Germline V CDR1 and CDR2: GTSNPN, SVGIG (reference sequence). CDR3 in DNA: TGTGCCTGGAGTTCAGACAGGGCCTCGGATCAGCCCCAGCATTTT. Encoded protein: CAWSSDRASDQPQHF.

Only a few counts were recorded for this clone. The CDR3 protein is CAWSRGQTRTNEKLFF. CDR3 nucleotides: TGTGCCTGGAGTCGGGGACAGACGAGAACTAATGAAAAACTGTTTTTT. The gene calls are TRBV30 and TRBJ1-4; 7 bases fit TRBD1. V was clipped by 2 bases and J by 1 base; unmatched bases: 7. Germline V gene lookup returns CDR1 GTSNPN and CDR2 SVGIG (reference sequence). CDR3 length equals 16 residues.

The chain is built from TRBV6-6 and TRBJ1-1, with 8 nucleotides matching TRBD1. Per germline, CDR1 MNHNY and CDR2 SVGAGI (reference sequence). The length of the CDR3 is 15 residues. V shed 2 bases, J shed 6 bases, and the junction held 8 bases outside the gene matches. The CDR3, as DNA: TGTGCCAGCAGTTACGGTCAGGGGGCCTTCTCTGAAGCTTTCTTT. Amino acids: CASSYGQGAFSEAFF.

The chain employs TRBV4-1 and TRBJ1-1; 7 bases line up with TRBD1. Germline loops: CDR1 MGHRA, CDR2 YSYEKL. Trimming at V came to 3 bases and at J to 4 bases, leaving 8 bases not matched to a gene. The CDR3 covers 15 residues. The CDR3 DNA is TGCGCCAGCAGCCAGCCAACCTCAGGGGGCACTGAAGCTTTCTTT. Its protein product is CASSQPTSGGTEAFF.